This T cell receptor (beta chain) was captured by sequencing in a study of blood T cell repertoires in COVID-19. Study summary: COVID-19 samples from acute and convalescent phases originated in the United States, Italy and Spain. T cells, B-cell-depleted T cells, or PBMCs provided the cDNA or gDNA that served as material.

Original data processing: Nucleated cell counts were estimated from reference gene primer amplification. Some clones are missing from TCRdb's copy, which holds only in-frame ones; the method was immunoSEQ multiplex PCR. From that table come the V and J calls and clone size; the DNA was used to work out D and trimming. The table shows 150,000 to 190,000 clones, with over 60% occurring only once. Sequenced material: peripheral blood. This receptor was taken from a woman aged 80 or older with acute or convalescent COVID-19.

The CDR3, as DNA: TGTGCCAGCAAGGGACAGGGGACCGACCAAGAGACCCAGTACTTC. Translating gives CASKGQGTDQETQYF. This chain links TRBV2 with TRBJ2-5, with 10 nucleotides matching TRBD1. CDR1 SNHLY and CDR2 FYNNEI come from the germline V gene. Trimming cost V 7 bases and J 0 bases; bases outside gene matches: 5. CDR3 length: 15 amino acids.